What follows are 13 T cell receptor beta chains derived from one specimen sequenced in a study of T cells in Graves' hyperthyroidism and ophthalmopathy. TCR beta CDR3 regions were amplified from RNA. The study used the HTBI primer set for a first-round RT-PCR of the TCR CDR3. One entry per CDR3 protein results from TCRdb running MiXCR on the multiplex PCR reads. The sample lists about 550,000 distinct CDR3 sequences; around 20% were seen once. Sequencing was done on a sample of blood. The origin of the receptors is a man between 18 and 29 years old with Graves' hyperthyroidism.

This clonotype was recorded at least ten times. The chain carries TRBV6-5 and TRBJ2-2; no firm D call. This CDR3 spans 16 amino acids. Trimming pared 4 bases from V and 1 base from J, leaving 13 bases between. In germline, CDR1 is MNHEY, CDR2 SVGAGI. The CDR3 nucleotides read TGTGCCAGCAGTTCCCACCGGGCGCAGAACACCGGGGAGCTGTTTTTT. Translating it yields CASSSHRAQNTGELFF.

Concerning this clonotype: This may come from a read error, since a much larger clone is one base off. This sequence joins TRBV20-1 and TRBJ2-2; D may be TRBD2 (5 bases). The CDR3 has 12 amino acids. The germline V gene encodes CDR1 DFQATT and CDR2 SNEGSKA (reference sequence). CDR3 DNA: TGCAGAGTACATTTCAACACCGGGGAGCTGTGTTTT. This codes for CRVHFNTGELCF.

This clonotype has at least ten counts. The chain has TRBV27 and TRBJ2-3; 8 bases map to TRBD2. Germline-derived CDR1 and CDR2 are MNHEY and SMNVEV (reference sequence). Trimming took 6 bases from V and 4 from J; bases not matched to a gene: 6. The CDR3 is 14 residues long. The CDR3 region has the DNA TGTGCCAGCAGAGTAGCGGGGTTTGCAGATACGCAGTATTTT. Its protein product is CASRVAGFADTQYF.

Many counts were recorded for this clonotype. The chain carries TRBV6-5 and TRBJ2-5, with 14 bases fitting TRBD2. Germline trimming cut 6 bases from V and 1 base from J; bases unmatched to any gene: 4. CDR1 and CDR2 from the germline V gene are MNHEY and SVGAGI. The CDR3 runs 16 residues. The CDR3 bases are TGTGCCAGCAGACGGACTAGCGGGGGGCCCCAAGAGACCCAGTACTTC. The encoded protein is CASRRTSGGPQETQYF.

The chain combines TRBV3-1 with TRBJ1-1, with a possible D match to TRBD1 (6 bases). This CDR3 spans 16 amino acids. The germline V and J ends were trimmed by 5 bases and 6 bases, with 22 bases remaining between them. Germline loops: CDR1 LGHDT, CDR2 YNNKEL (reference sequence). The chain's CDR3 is CASSTTPWGGDPEAFF. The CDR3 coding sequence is TGTGCCAGCAGCACCACCCCCTGGGGGGGCGACCCTGAAGCTTTCTTT.

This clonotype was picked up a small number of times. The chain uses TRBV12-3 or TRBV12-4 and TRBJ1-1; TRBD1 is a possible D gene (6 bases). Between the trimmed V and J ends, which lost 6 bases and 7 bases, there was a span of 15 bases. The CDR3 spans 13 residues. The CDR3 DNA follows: TGTGCCAGCAGACGCCGACAGGCTGGTGAAGCTTTCTTT. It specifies CASRRRQAGEAFF.

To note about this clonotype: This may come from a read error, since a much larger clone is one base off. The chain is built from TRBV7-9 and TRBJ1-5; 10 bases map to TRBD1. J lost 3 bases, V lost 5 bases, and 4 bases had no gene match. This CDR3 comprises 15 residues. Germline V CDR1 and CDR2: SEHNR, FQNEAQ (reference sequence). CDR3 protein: CASSPGTGANQPQHF. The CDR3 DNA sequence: TGTGCCAGCAGCCCCGGGACAGGGGCCAATCAGCCCCAGCATTTT.

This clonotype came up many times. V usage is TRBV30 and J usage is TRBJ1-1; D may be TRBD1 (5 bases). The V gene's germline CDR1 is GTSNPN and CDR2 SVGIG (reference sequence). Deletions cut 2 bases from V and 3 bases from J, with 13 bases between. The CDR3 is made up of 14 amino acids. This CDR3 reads CAWSLGGEDTEAFF. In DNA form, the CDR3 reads TGTGCCTGGAGTCTTGGGGGGGAGGACACTGAAGCTTTCTTT. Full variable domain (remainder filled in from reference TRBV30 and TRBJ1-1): SQTIHQWPATLVQPVGSPLSLECTVEGTSNPNLYWYRQAAGRGLQLLFYSVGIGQISSEVPQNLSASRPQDRQFILSSKKLLLSDSGFYLCAWSLGGEDTEAFFGQGTRLTVV.

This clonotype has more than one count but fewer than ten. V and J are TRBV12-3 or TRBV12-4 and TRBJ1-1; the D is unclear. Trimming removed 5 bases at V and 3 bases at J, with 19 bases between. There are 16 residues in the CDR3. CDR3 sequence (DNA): TGTGCCAGCAGTCAAGCGGGTTATCGGTACGACACTGAAGCTTTCTTT. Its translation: CASSQAGYRYDTEAFF.

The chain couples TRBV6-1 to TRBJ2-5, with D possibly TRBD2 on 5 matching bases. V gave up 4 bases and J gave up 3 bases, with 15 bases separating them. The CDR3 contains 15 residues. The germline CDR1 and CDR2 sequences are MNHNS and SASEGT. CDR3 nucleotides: TGTGCCAGCAGTGGTGGTGAGGGCTCGGAAGAGACCCAGTACTTC. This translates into CASSGGEGSEETQYF.

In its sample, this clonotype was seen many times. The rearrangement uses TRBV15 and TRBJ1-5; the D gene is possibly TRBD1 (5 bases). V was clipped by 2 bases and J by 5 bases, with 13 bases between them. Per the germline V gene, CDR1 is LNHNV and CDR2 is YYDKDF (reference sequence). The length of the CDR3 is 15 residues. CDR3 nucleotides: TGTGCCACCAGCAGATGGGACGGTGGCGATCAGCCCCAGCATTTT. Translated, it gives CATSRWDGGDQPQHF.

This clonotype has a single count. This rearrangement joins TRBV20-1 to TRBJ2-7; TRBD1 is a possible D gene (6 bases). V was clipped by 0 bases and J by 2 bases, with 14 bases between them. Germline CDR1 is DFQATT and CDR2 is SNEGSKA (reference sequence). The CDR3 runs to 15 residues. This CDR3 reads CSARDHQGLAYEQYF. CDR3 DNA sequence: TGCAGTGCTAGAGATCACCAGGGGCTGGCCTACGAGCAGTACTTC.

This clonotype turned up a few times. CDR3 residues: CASSLRQGAGQPQHF. The DNA for the CDR3 is TGTGCCAGCAGTTTGCGTCAGGGGGCCGGTCAGCCCCAGCATTTT. The genes are TRBV27 and TRBJ1-5, with 8 nucleotides matching TRBD1. The CDR3 runs 15 residues. CDR1 MNHEY and CDR2 SMNVEV come from the germline V gene (reference sequence). Germline trimming cut 3 bases from V and 6 bases from J; bases unmatched to any gene: 7.